These 14 T cell receptor beta chains came from one sample sequenced in a study of CD8 T cells in ankylosing spondylitis. TCRdb re-called the 5' RACE reads with MiXCR, one entry per CDR3 protein. This table has 120,000 or so distinct CDR3 sequences, roughly an eighth appearing once. Source material: blood, either unsorted or a sorted T cell fraction (not recorded which). These receptors were obtained from a female donor with ankylosing spondylitis or in good health (not recorded which).

This sequence joins TRBV7-9 and TRBJ1-1; TRBD1 agrees at 9 bases. CDR3 length equals 15 residues. In germline, CDR1 is SEHNR, CDR2 FQNEAQ (reference sequence). V shed 4 bases and J 1 base; nucleotides not matched to a gene: 4. This chain's CDR3 is CASSSGQGTNTEAFF. CDR3 DNA sequence: TGTGCCAGCAGCTCGGGACAGGGTACGAACACTGAAGCTTTCTTT.

At least ten counts were recorded for this clonotype. The chain links TRBV29-1 to TRBJ2-3; D gene uncertain. The germline V gene has CDR1 SQVTM and CDR2 ANQGSEA. Trimming took off 4 bases at V and 0 bases at J, with 2 bases between the two ends. This CDR3 comprises 11 residues. The CDR3 sequence: CSVASTDTQYF. The CDR3 nucleotides read TGCAGCGTTGCCAGCACAGATACGCAGTATTTT.

The table lists this clonotype with many counts. The chain joins TRBV12-3 or TRBV12-4 to TRBJ2-5; D possibly uses TRBD1 or TRBD2 (5 bases each). The CDR3 extends over 13 amino acids. The ends were cut back, 5 bases at V and 4 bases at J, with 11 bases in the middle. The CDR3 DNA sequence: TGTGCCAGCAGTCTGGGACGAGGAGAGACCCAGTACTTC. Protein product: CASSLGRGETQYF.

This clonotype was seen repeatedly, ten times or more. CDR3 loop: CASRRQGAYNEQFF. The CDR3 coding sequence is TGTGCCAGCAGACGACAGGGGGCCTACAATGAGCAGTTCTTC. The chain couples TRBV3-1 to TRBJ2-1; 9 bases agree with TRBD1. The CDR3 covers 14 residues. Trimming took 6 bases from V and 2 from J; bases not matched to a gene: 2. Germline lookup yields CDR1 LGHDT and CDR2 YNNKEL (reference sequence).

The chain uses TRBV6-1 and TRBJ2-2, with D perhaps TRBD1 (6 bases). This CDR3 contains 13 residues. CDR1 is MNHNS, CDR2 SASEGT, per germline. Trimming removed 10 bases from V and 6 bases from J, with 15 bases in between. In nucleotides, the CDR3 is TGTGCCAAACAGGGTCTGGTGGCCGGGGAGCTGTTTTTT. Residues: CAKQGLVAGELFF.

The chain links TRBV20-1 to TRBJ2-4, with unresolved D. Germline V gene sequence: CDR1 DFQATT, CDR2 SNEGSKA (reference sequence). V lost 4 bases and J lost 0, with 7 bases in between. CDR3 length: 13 residues. The CDR3 loop is CSAKGLAKNIQYF. The CDR3 nucleotides read TGCAGTGCTAAGGGATTAGCCAAAAACATTCAGTACTTC.

In this sample, this clonotype turned up a few times. V gene TRBV7-3 combines with J gene TRBJ2-3, with 7 bases aligning to TRBD1. V lost 2 bases, J lost 1 base, and 0 bases stayed unmatched. The CDR3 is 14 residues long. CDR1 is SGHTA and CDR2 is FQGTGA in the germline V gene. The CDR3 region is CASSLQGGTDTQYF. As DNA, the CDR3 is TGTGCCAGCAGCTTACAGGGGGGCACAGATACGCAGTATTTT.

The chain employs TRBV29-1 and TRBJ1-2; D remains ambiguous. The V gene lost 5 bases and the J gene lost 4 bases, with 11 bases spanning the gap. This CDR3 has 12 residues. From germline, CDR1 is SQVTM and CDR2 ANQGSEA. The CDR3 loop reads CSVKMASYGYTF. DNA for the CDR3: TGCAGCGTTAAGATGGCCAGCTATGGCTACACCTTC.

The J gene is TRBJ2-5, the V gene TRBV12-3 or TRBV12-4; D gene unclear. Trimming pared 8 bases from V and 5 bases from J, leaving 9 bases between. This CDR3 has 11 amino acids. CDR3: CASGWRETQYF. CDR3 sequence (DNA): TGTGCCAGCGGTTGGCGGGAGACCCAGTACTTC.

On this clonotype: This may stem from a read error, because a much larger clone lies one nucleotide away. J is TRBJ2-2 and V is TRBV3-1; a weak D match, TRBD2 (7 bases). Germline CDR1 is LGHDT and CDR2 is YNNKEL (reference sequence). The CDR3 consists of 18 residues. CDR3 sequence: CATSQEGGRIRNTGELFF. CDR3 in DNA: TGTGCCACCAGCCAAGAGGGGGGGAGGATCCGGAACACCGGGGAGCTGTTTTTT.

The sample holds many counts of this clonotype. The chain is built from TRBV20-1 and TRBJ2-2, with D possibly being TRBD1 (5 bases). This CDR3 spans 15 amino acids. Germline CDR1 is DFQATT and CDR2 is SNEGSKA (reference sequence). The V and J ends lost 4 bases and 5 bases respectively, with 17 bases between them. The CDR3, as DNA: TGCAGTGCTAAGGTTCAGGGTTGGGGAACCGGGGAGCTGTTTTTT. Residues: CSAKVQGWGTGELFF.

This sequence joins TRBV7-2 and TRBJ2-5; weak D call: TRBD2 (6 bases). CDR1 SGHTA and CDR2 FQGNSA come from the germline V gene. The CDR3 runs 15 residues. The V end lost 0 bases, the J end lost 5 bases, and 13 bases lay between the germline ends. The CDR3 DNA reads TGTGCCAGCAGCTTAGCACTGAGACTAGAGGAGACCCAGTACTTC. Amino acids: CASSLALRLEETQYF.

This clonotype was counted a few times. The chain is built from TRBV7-8 and TRBJ2-3; D may be TRBD2 (5 bases). V lost 3 bases, J lost 1 base, and 17 bases lay in between. This CDR3 is 17 amino acids long. Germline CDR1 is SGHVS and CDR2 is FQNEAQ. The CDR3: CASSFVGAPSRTDTQYF. The CDR3 DNA is TGTGCCAGCAGCTTCGTGGGAGCACCTAGCCGCACAGATACGCAGTATTTT. Drawing the rest from reference TRBV7-8 and TRBJ2-3, the complete variable domain is GAGVSQSPRYKVAKRGQDVALRCDPISGHVSLFWYQQALGQGPEFLTYFQNEAQLDKSGLPSDRFFAERPEGSVSTLKIQRTQQEDSAVYLCASSFVGAPSRTDTQYFGPGTRLTVL.

V is TRBV5-1 and J is TRBJ1-2, with 7 bases matching TRBD1. Germline lookup yields CDR1 SGHRS and CDR2 YFSETQ. CDR3 size: 14 residues. V gave up 3 bases and J gave up 2 bases; unmatched junction bases: 4. This chain's CDR3 is CASSSLTGNYGYTF. The CDR3 bases are TGCGCCAGCAGCTCCTTGACAGGGAACTATGGCTACACCTTC.